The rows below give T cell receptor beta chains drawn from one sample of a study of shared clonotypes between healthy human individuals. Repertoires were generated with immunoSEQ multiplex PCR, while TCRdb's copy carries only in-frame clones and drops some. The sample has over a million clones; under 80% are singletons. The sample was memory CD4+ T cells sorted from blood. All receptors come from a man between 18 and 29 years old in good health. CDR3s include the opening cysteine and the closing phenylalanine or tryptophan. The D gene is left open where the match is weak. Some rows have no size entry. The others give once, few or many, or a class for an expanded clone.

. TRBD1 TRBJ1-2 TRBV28 TGTGCCAGCAGTGCCACGGGACAGATCTATGGCTACACCTTC CASSATGQIYGYTF
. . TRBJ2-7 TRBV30 TGTGCCTCCGGGTTGAACGAGCAGTACTTC CASGLNEQYF
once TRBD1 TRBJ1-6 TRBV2 TGTGCCAGCAGTCGGACAGGGTGGAATTCACCCCTCCACTTT CASSRTGWNSPLHF
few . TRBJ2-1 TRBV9 TGTGCCAGCAGCGTAGATTGGGGTTTTTCAGGGGCTACTGAGAATGAGCAGTTCTTC CASSVDWGFSGATENEQFF
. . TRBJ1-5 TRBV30 TGTGCCTGGAGTGTACGAGGGGCTTGGGGTCAGCCCCAGCATTTT CAWSVRGAWGQPQHF
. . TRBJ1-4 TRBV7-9 TGTGCCAGCAGCTACCAGGGGAGACCTAATGAAAAACTGTTTTTT CASSYQGRPNEKLFF
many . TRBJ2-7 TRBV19 TGTGCCAGTAGTTCAGGGCACACCTACGAGCAGTACTTC CASSSGHTYEQYF
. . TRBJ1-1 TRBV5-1 TGCGCCAGCAGCTTGGACAGGGCTGGCACTGAAGCTTTCTTT CASSLDRAGTEAFF
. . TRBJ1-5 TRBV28 TGTGCCAGCACCCAAGGGGGGGCACGTAGCAATCAGCCCCAGCATTTT CASTQGGARSNQPQHF
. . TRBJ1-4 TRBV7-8 TGTGCCAGCAGCAGGCCACCCCAGGGGATTAATGAAAAACTGTTTTTT CASSRPPQGINEKLFF
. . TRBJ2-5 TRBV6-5 TGTGCCAGCACTCATGGGGAGACCCAGTACTTC CASTHGETQYF
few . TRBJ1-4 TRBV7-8 TGTGCCAGCAGCCCATTAGTCAGTGAAAAACTGTTTTTT CASSPLVSEKLFF
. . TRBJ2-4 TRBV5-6 TGTGCCAGCAGCTTGTTAAGTTCGGCCAAAAACATTCAGTACTTC CASSLLSSAKNIQYF
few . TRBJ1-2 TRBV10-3 TGTGCCATCAGTGAGTCGGGCAGTTTTGGGTATGGCTACACCTTC CAISESGSFGYGYTF
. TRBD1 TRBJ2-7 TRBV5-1 TGCGCCAGCAGCTCGAGAGGGACAGCCGACGGCGAGCAGTACTTC CASSSRGTADGEQYF
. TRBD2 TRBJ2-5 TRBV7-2 TGTGCCAGCAGCTTAGCGCCCCTAGCGGGAGGGCAGGAGACCCAGTACTTC CASSLAPLAGGQETQYF
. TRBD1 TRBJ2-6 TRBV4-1 TGCGCCAGCAGCCGGGACAGGTTCGACTCTGGGGCCAACGTCCTGACTTTC CASSRDRFDSGANVLTF